Listed below are T cell receptor beta chains from one sample, sequenced in a study of T cell changes during pregnancy in multiple sclerosis. The method was immunoSEQ multiplex PCR; TCRdb's version includes in-frame clones alone and lacks a portion of them. The sample shows 50,000 to 75,000 clones, 90% to 95% of them seen only once. Sequencing was performed on peripheral blood, taken in the third trimester of pregnancy. These receptor sequences come from a female donor in good health, enrolled as a control in a pregnancy study. Each CDR3 is given with its conserved first and last residue. A D gene is named only where the DNA matches it firmly. Rows give clone size only sometimes, using once, few, many, or a class for an expanded clone.

V gene	D gene	clone size	J gene	CDR3 DNA	CDR3 protein
TRBV10-3	TRBD2	.	TRBJ2-1	TGTGCCACCTTAACCGAAAGCGGGAGGAGCAATGAGCAGTTCTTC	CATLTESGRSNEQFF
TRBV5-4	.	.	TRBJ1-1	TGTGCCAGCGGCTCGTATAACACTGAAGCTTTCTTT	CASGSYNTEAFF
TRBV7-9	TRBD2	.	TRBJ2-3	TGTGCCAGCAGCGGCCGTCGAGTAGCGGGAGAGGTTGACACAGATACGCAGTATTTT	CASSGRRVAGEVDTDTQYF
TRBV5-1	.	.	TRBJ1-4	TGCGCCAGCAGAACCAATACCGGGGATAATGAAAAACTGTTTTTT	CASRTNTGDNEKLFF
TRBV7-3	TRBD1	.	TRBJ2-6	TGTGCCAGCAGCCGGGGACAGCTAAGCTCTGGGGCCAACGTCCTGACTTTC	CASSRGQLSSGANVLTF
TRBV10-3	.	.	TRBJ1-5	TGTGCCATCAGTGACCTGGACCGAGGGGGAGGCAATCAGCCCCAGCATTTT	CAISDLDRGGGNQPQHF
TRBV15	TRBD2	once	TRBJ2-7	TGTGCCACCAGCTCAGAGGGCGGGAGTCTTTCCTACGAGCAGTACTTC	CATSSEGGSLSYEQYF
TRBV14	.	.	TRBJ2-7	TGTGCCAGCAGCGGTTCCAGATCGGGCGAGCAGTACTTC	CASSGSRSGEQYF
TRBV5-1	TRBD2	once	TRBJ2-5	TGCGCCAGCAGCTTGCAGCGGGAGACAGCAGAGACCCAGTACTTC	CASSLQRETAETQYF
TRBV7-3	TRBD2	.	TRBJ2-1	TGTGCCAGCAGCTACGGGACTAGCGGGGGCTATGAGCAGTTCTTC	CASSYGTSGGYEQFF
TRBV4-1	TRBD1	.	TRBJ1-2	TGCGCCAGCAGCCAATCAGGGACAGACGTTAGCGGCCATGGCTACACCTTC	CASSQSGTDVSGHGYTF
TRBV7-9	.	.	TRBJ1-2	TGTGCCAGCAGCTCACAGGTCTATGGCTACACCTTC	CASSSQVYGYTF